The present T cell receptor (beta chain) was sequenced within a study of a mutant IDH1 vaccine in newly diagnosed glioma. Study at large: Previous care, which was radiotherapy, temozolomide, or both, most often involved both.

Concerning this clone itself: Its antigen is undetermined.

Trimming removed 4 bases from V and 2 bases from J, with 6 bases in between. The CDR3 is 12 residues long. Germline V lookup: CDR1 SGHKS, CDR2 YYEKEE (reference sequence). Here immunoSEQ multiplex PCR was the method, and the copy in TCRdb shows in-frame clones only, minus some. The table includes 45,000 to 60,000 clones, 88% detected once. Time point reported: week 35, safety follow-up. With topical imiquimod, each dose of the vaccine consisted of 300 ug of mutant IDH1 20-mer peptide. This TCR was sampled from a woman in her thirties or forties with glioma. V and J are TRBV5-5 and TRBJ1-1; D is unresolved. This specimen consisted of PBMCs, obtained from a glioma patient whose treatment included an IDH1 peptide vaccine. The CDR3 sequence: CASSRPNTEAFF. CDR3 in DNA: TGTGCCAGCAGCCGTCCCAACACTGAAGCTTTCTTT.